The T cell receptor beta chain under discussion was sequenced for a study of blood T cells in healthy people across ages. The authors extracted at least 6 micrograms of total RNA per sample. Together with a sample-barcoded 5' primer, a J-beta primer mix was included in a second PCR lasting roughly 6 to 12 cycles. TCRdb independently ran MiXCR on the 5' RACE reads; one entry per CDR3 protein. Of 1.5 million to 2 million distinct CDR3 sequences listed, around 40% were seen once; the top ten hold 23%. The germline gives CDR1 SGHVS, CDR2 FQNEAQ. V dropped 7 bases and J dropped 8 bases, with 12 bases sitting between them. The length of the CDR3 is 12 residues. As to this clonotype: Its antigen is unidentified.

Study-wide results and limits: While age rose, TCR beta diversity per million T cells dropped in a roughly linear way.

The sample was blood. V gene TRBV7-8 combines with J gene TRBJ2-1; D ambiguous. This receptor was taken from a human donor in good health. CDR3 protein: CASTTWTDEQFF. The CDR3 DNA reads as TGTGCCAGCACCACGTGGACGGATGAGCAGTTCTTC.